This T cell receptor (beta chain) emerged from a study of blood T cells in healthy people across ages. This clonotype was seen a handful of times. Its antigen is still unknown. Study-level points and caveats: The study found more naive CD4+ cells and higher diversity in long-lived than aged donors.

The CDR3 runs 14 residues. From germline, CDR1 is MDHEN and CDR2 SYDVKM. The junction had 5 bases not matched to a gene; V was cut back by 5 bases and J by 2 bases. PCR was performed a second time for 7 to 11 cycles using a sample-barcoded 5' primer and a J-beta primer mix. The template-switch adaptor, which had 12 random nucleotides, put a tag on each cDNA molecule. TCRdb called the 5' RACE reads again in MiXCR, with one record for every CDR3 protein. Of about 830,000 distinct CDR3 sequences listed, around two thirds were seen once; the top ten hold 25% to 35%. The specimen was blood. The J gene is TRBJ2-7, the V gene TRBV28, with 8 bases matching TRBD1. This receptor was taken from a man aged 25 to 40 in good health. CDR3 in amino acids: CASSRTGSTYEQYF. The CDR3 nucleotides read TGTGCCAGCAGTAGGACAGGGTCGACCTACGAGCAGTACTTC.